This T cell receptor beta chain derives from a study of T-cell memory formation after mild COVID-19. In the study overall: Each donor largely had its own TCR clusters.

Study-wide points: Pre-infection memory already had some responding clones, implying cross-reactive memory joined.

After 5'RACE with constant-segment primers, TCR alpha and TCR beta cDNA libraries carrying sample barcodes and UMIs were obtained. TCRdb re-called the 5' RACE reads through MiXCR, storing one row per CDR3 protein. This sample carries roughly 280,000 distinct CDR3 sequences, approximately 7.6% of them seen once, and the ten largest clones take 22%. Only a few counts were recorded for this clonotype. Its antigen is not known. This receptor was identified in a man aged 18 to 30 who had mild COVID-19 (a few samples of this study predate the infection). Cell type and time point are not known. Sequencing was done on a sample of PBMCs or a T cell subset sorted from them (not recorded which).

The CDR3 is CASGETPYGEQFF. The CDR3 nucleotides are TGTGCCAGCGGCGAGACTCCCTATGGTGAGCAGTTCTTC. The V and J genes are TRBV2 and TRBJ2-1; D call uncertain. This CDR3 comprises 13 residues. With 8 bases removed from V and 9 bases from J, the gap between germline ends came to 17 bases. Germline CDR1 SNHLY, CDR2 FYNNEI.